This entry lists 16 T cell receptor beta chains sequenced from one sample in a study of T cells in localized non-small cell lung cancer. Profiled with immunoSEQ multiplex PCR; TCRdb holds only in-frame clones, not every one. This sample has more than 45,000 clones, with 75% to 90% found just once. Sequenced material: peripheral blood mononuclear cells, taken before any cancer treatment. These receptors originate from a man aged 35-75 years with stage III lung adenocarcinoma.

This chain joins TRBV6-1 and TRBJ1-2; TRBD1 matches 7 bases. Germline V lookup: CDR1 MNHNS, CDR2 SASEGT. The CDR3 has 15 amino acids. V was pared by 5 bases and J by 6 bases, with 12 bases of the junction left unmatched. Written as DNA, the CDR3 is TGTGCCAGCAGTACCGGGACAGCCCTTGGTAATGGCTACACCTTC. It encodes CASSTGTALGNGYTF.

The chain couples TRBV10-3 to TRBJ1-2; D is possibly TRBD1 (5 bases). This CDR3 comprises 12 residues. Deletions cut 0 bases from V and 12 bases from J, with 11 bases between. The germline V gene has CDR1 ENHRY and CDR2 SYGVKD. This chain's CDR3 is CAISESGRRHTF. The CDR3 DNA reads as TGTGCCATCAGTGAGTCGGGACGCCGCCACACCTTC.

V gene TRBV18 combines with J gene TRBJ1-4, with D unresolved. This CDR3 contains 13 residues. The V end lost 2 bases, the J end lost 8 bases, and 9 bases lay between the germline ends. Germline CDR1 reads KGHSH; CDR2 reads LQKENI. The CDR3 here is CASSPGVGEKLFF. CDR3 sequence (DNA): TGTGCCAGCTCACCAGGGGTGGGAGAAAAACTGTTTTTT. Filled out from reference TRBV18 and TRBJ1-4, the complete variable domain reads NAGVMQNPRHLVRRRGQEARLRCSPMKGHSHVYWYRQLPEEGLKFMVYLQKENIIDESGMPKERFSAEFPKEGPSILRIQQVVRGDSAAYFCASSPGVGEKLFFGSGTQLSVL.

The V call is TRBV19, the J call TRBJ1-1; TRBD1 agrees at 7 bases. The J segment lost 4 bases and the V segment lost 5 bases, leaving 4 bases of the junction unmatched. CDR1 and CDR2 from the germline V gene are LNHDA and SQIVND (reference sequence). The CDR3 totals 13 residues. CDR3: CASSQTGLTEAFF. The DNA for the CDR3 is TGTGCCAGTAGTCAGACAGGGCTCACTGAAGCTTTCTTT.

This chain uses TRBV6-1 with TRBJ2-5; D is uncertain. V gave up 9 bases and J gave up 5 bases, with 13 bases separating them. The CDR3 is 12 residues long. The V gene's germline CDR1 is MNHNS and CDR2 SASEGT. The CDR3 DNA is TGTGCCAGTAGAATGTTCGGGGAGACCCAGTACTTC. Protein product: CASRMFGETQYF.

This chain uses TRBV30 with TRBJ2-5; 13 bases line up with TRBD2. Trimming took 2 bases from V and 5 from J; bases not matched to a gene: 11. In germline, CDR1 is GTSNPN, CDR2 SVGIG (reference sequence). The CDR3 has 17 residues. The CDR3 DNA reads as TGTGCCTGGAGTAAGGAAAGGACTAGCGGGAGATACGAGACCCAGTACTTC. Translated, it gives CAWSKERTSGRYETQYF.

The chain employs TRBV11-2 and TRBJ2-3, with TRBD2 matching 9 bases. The germline CDR1 and CDR2 sequences are SGHAT and FQNNGV. This CDR3 is 19 amino acids long. V was pared by 6 bases and J by 0 bases, with 16 bases of the junction left unmatched. The DNA for the CDR3 is TGTGCCAGCAGATCCCAAACGCGGGGGGGACCCCAGAGCACAGATACGCAGTATTTT. As protein: CASRSQTRGGPQSTDTQYF.

As for this clone: Additional DNA sequences in this sample encode the identical CDR3. V usage is TRBV27 and J usage is TRBJ2-7; 8 bases are a match to TRBD2. Looked up from germline, CDR1 is MNHEY and CDR2 is SMNVEV (reference sequence). The length of the CDR3 is 17 residues. V was clipped by 6 bases and J by 7 bases; unmatched bases: 20. This CDR3 reads CASSRQPGLVATGEQYF. CDR3 DNA sequence: TGTGCCAGCAGCCGACAACCGGGACTAGTCGCCACAGGAGAGCAGTACTTC.

This chain joins TRBV7-9 and TRBJ1-1; 7 bases fit TRBD1. Looked up from germline, CDR1 is SEHNR and CDR2 is FQNEAQ (reference sequence). V shed 4 bases, J shed 3 bases, and the junction held 5 bases outside the gene matches. This CDR3 is 14 amino acids long. For the CDR3, the DNA is TGTGCCAGCAGCTCCCCAGGGGGACACACTGAAGCTTTCTTT. Its protein is CASSSPGGHTEAFF.

This sequence joins TRBV4-2 and TRBJ2-2; D is unclear. CDR1 and CDR2 from the germline V gene are LGHNA and YNFKEQ. The CDR3 is 15 amino acids. The V end was cut by 1 base, the J end by 4 bases, with 10 bases between. CDR3 in amino acids: CASSQGWPGTGELFF. CDR3 sequence (DNA): TGTGCCAGCAGCCAAGGTTGGCCGGGCACCGGGGAGCTGTTTTTT.

This sequence joins TRBV9 and TRBJ1-2; 9 bases are a match to TRBD1. V lost 3 bases, J lost 8 bases, and 5 bases stayed unmatched. CDR3 length: 13 residues. CDR1 SGDLS and CDR2 YYNGEE come from the germline V gene. The DNA of the CDR3 is TGTGCCAGCAGCGATACAGGGGGCTTAGGCTACACCTTC. It yields the protein CASSDTGGLGYTF.

The V gene is TRBV6-5, the J gene TRBJ1-5; 7 bases agree with TRBD1. The CDR3 sequence is 14 residues long. Per the germline V gene, CDR1 is MNHEY and CDR2 is SVGAGI. Trimming took 6 bases from V and 6 from J; bases not matched to a gene: 8. The CDR3 nucleotides read TGTGCCAGCAGGCCGGGAGGGGGCGGTCAGCCCCAGCATTTT. This translates into CASRPGGGGQPQHF.

V gene TRBV27 combines with J gene TRBJ1-4; D is ambiguous. V lost 0 bases and J 5 bases, leaving 13 bases between the germline ends. Germline values: CDR1 MNHEY, CDR2 SMNVEV (reference sequence). There are 16 residues in the CDR3. CDR3 nucleotides: TGTGCCAGCAGTTTATCGAATCCCCCAGGCAATGAAAAACTGTTTTTT. It translates to CASSLSNPPGNEKLFF. The variable domain in full, completed from reference TRBV27 and TRBJ1-4, reads EAQVTQNPRYLITVTGKKLTVTCSQNMNHEYMSWYRQDPGLGLRQIYYSMNVEVTDKGDVPEGYKVSRKEKRNFPLILESPSPNQTSLYFCASSLSNPPGNEKLFFGSGTQLSVL.

The chain couples TRBV4-1 to TRBJ2-5; tentative D call: TRBD1 (6 bases). Germline CDR1 is MGHRA and CDR2 is YSYEKL. The CDR3 is made up of 16 amino acids. Trimming shortened V by 1 base and J by 3 bases, and 15 bases separated the two germline ends. The CDR3 coding sequence is TGCGCCAGCAGCCAAGGTCGTGGGGCAGGGGAAGAGACCCAGTACTTC. This sequence encodes CASSQGRGAGEETQYF.

The J gene is TRBJ1-3, the V gene TRBV15, with 9 nucleotides matching TRBD1. Germline V gene data show CDR1 as LNHNV and CDR2 as YYDKDF (reference sequence). This CDR3 comprises 15 residues. The V gene end was trimmed by 4 bases and the J gene end by 3 bases; junction bases not matched to a gene: 4. For the CDR3, the DNA is TGTGCCACCAGCACTAGACAGGGGGGTGGAAACACCATATATTTT. This sequence encodes CATSTRQGGGNTIYF.

The chain joins TRBV10-2 to TRBJ2-7; TRBD2 matches 8 bases. The CDR3 spans 16 residues. The germline V gene encodes CDR1 WSHSY and CDR2 SAAADI. With 2 bases clipped from V and 7 bases from J, the junction kept 13 bases outside the gene matches. CDR3 DNA sequence: TGCGCCAGCAGTGAGCCACTAAAAGCGGGGGAGGATGAGCAGTACTTC. It yields the protein CASSEPLKAGEDEQYF.